The 25 T cell receptor beta chains below come from one sample, sequenced in a study of blood T cell repertoires in COVID-19. Generated by immunoSEQ multiplex PCR, the TCRdb table keeps only in-frame clones and is missing some. Of 390,000 or so clones listed, about nine tenths are singletons. Sample: peripheral blood. The receptors shown here come from a woman aged 25-40 years with active or convalescent COVID-19.

The genes are TRBV30 and TRBJ1-2; 9 positions agree with TRBD1. The V gene end was trimmed by 0 bases and the J gene end by 5 bases; junction bases not matched to a gene: 7. CDR1 is GTSNPN, CDR2 SVGIG, per germline (reference sequence). The CDR3 is made up of 15 amino acids. CDR3 bases: TGTGCCTGGAGTGTAGGGACAGGGAAACGATATGGCTACACCTTC. Translating gives CAWSVGTGKRYGYTF.

The V gene is TRBV10-2, the J gene TRBJ1-1; 9 bases are a match to TRBD1. Per the germline V gene, CDR1 is WSHSY and CDR2 is SAAADI. The CDR3 runs 14 residues. The J segment lost 7 bases and the V segment lost 3 bases, leaving 6 bases of the junction unmatched. The CDR3 loop is CASSDLRTGDEAFF. The CDR3 nucleotides read TGCGCCAGCAGTGACCTACGGACAGGGGATGAAGCTTTCTTT.

The J gene is TRBJ1-6, the V gene TRBV2; no clear D. CDR1 is SNHLY, CDR2 FYNNEI, per germline. This CDR3 comprises 15 residues. V gave up 4 bases and J gave up 4 bases, with 11 bases separating them. CDR3 sequence: CASSVSMQYNSPLHF. For the CDR3, the DNA is TGTGCCAGCAGTGTTTCCATGCAGTATAATTCACCCCTCCACTTT.

V and J are TRBV3-1 (or the pseudogene TRBV3-2) and TRBJ2-7; the D gene is possibly TRBD2 (5 bases). Trimming stripped 1 base from V and 5 bases from J, with 24 bases between. The CDR3 extends over 18 amino acids. The germline V gene encodes CDR1 LGHDT and CDR2 YNNKEL (reference sequence). CDR3 amino acids: CASSQVFRGAGSIHEQYF. CDR3 DNA sequence: TGTGCCAGCAGCCAAGTCTTTCGGGGTGCCGGGTCCATCCACGAGCAGTACTTC.

The chain recombines TRBV6-1 with TRBJ1-2, with D hard to call. The germline V and J ends were trimmed by 3 bases and 0 bases, with 8 bases remaining between them. Germline CDR1 reads MNHNS; CDR2 reads SASEGT. The length of the CDR3 is 14 residues. Here the CDR3 reads CASSEGSSNYGYTF. The CDR3 bases are TGTGCCAGCAGTGAGGGCAGTTCTAACTATGGCTACACCTTC.

The chain uses TRBV7-6 and TRBJ1-1; possible D gene TRBD1, 6 bases. The V end was cut by 5 bases, the J end by 4 bases, with 23 bases between. Germline lookup yields CDR1 SGHVS and CDR2 FNYEAQ. The CDR3 has 17 amino acids. The CDR3 DNA reads as TGTGCCAGCAGCCCAACTACAGGGTACCAATGGGGCACTGAAGCTTTCTTT. Translating gives CASSPTTGYQWGTEAFF.

The chain uses TRBV3-1 (or the pseudogene TRBV3-2) and TRBJ1-1; 7 bases fit TRBD1. The V gene end was trimmed by 0 bases and the J gene end by 7 bases; junction bases not matched to a gene: 11. The CDR3 loop spans 16 amino acids. CDR1 and CDR2 (germline): LGHDT, YNNKEL (reference sequence). The CDR3 spells CASSQDASGGKVEAFF. The CDR3 DNA sequence: TGTGCCAGCAGCCAAGATGCATCAGGGGGTAAGGTTGAAGCTTTCTTT.

The genes are TRBV4-1 and TRBJ1-2; unclear D gene. CDR1 MGHRA and CDR2 YSYEKL come from the germline V gene. The CDR3 is 14 amino acids. V lost 0 bases, J lost 6 bases, and 11 bases lay in between. The CDR3 loop reads CASSQDRQVHGYTF. The CDR3 nucleotides are TGCGCCAGCAGCCAAGATAGGCAGGTCCATGGCTACACCTTC.

This clone was detected only once. The J gene is TRBJ1-5, the V gene TRBV5-8; D gene uncertain. CDR3 length equals 14 residues. The germline V and J ends were trimmed by 1 base and 3 bases, with 8 bases remaining between them. Germline-derived CDR1 and CDR2 are SGHTS and YDEGEE. This CDR3 is CASSLLGLNQPQHF. In DNA, the CDR3 is TGTGCCAGCAGCTTGCTGGGCCTCAATCAGCCCCAGCATTTT.

This chain joins TRBV10-1 and TRBJ1-2; D gene unclear. V was clipped by 2 bases and J by 5 bases, with 15 bases between them. Per the germline V gene, CDR1 is WNHNN and CDR2 is SYGVQD (reference sequence). This CDR3 spans 15 amino acids. This chain's CDR3 is CASSEDLIPRYGYTF. CDR3 bases: TGCGCCAGCAGTGAGGATCTAATCCCGCGGTATGGCTACACCTTC.

This rearrangement joins TRBV6-4 to TRBJ1-1; D is uncertain. The length of the CDR3 is 16 residues. Germline V CDR1 and CDR2: MRHNA, SNTAGT. The V and J ends lost 0 bases and 0 bases respectively, with 11 bases between them. DNA of the CDR3: TGTGCCAGCAGTGACTCGGTTAAGACAATGAACACTGAAGCTTTCTTT. Its protein product is CASSDSVKTMNTEAFF.

This clone was seen only once. V usage is TRBV6-2 or TRBV6-3 and J usage is TRBJ1-5; TRBD1 might be the D (5 bases). The ends were cut back, 5 bases at V and 6 bases at J, with 17 bases in the middle. This CDR3 region has 15 residues. CDR1 MNHEY and CDR2 SVGEGT come from the germline V gene. CDR3 loop: CASSPVGGLGQPQHF. The CDR3 DNA reads TGTGCCAGCAGTCCAGTTGGGGGACTAGGTCAGCCCCAGCATTTT.

This clone was detected only once. The genes are TRBV18 and TRBJ2-7; 7 positions match TRBD1. CDR1 KGHSH and CDR2 LQKENI come from the germline V gene. V dropped 3 bases and J dropped 3; count of bases not matched to a gene: 14. The CDR3 has 17 residues. CDR3 residues: CASSPLRMGQFIYEQYF. CDR3 DNA: TGTGCCAGCTCACCGCTTCGGATGGGACAGTTCATCTACGAGCAGTACTTC.

The CDR3 sequence: CASSPSTADYNSPLHF. The DNA for the CDR3 is TGTGCCAGCTCCCCATCGACAGCCGATTATAATTCACCCCTCCACTTT. The gene calls are TRBV27 and TRBJ1-6, with D possibly matching TRBD1 (5 bases). There are 16 residues in the CDR3. V was pared by 8 bases and J by 4 bases, with 18 bases between. Germline V gene lookup returns CDR1 MNHEY and CDR2 SMNVEV (reference sequence).

The chain employs TRBV5-1 and TRBJ2-1; no clear D. The CDR3 spans 14 residues. Germline CDR1 and CDR2: SGHRS and YFSETQ. Trimming took 0 bases from V and 5 from J, leaving 9 bases between them. CDR3 region: CASSLAPANNEQFF. Written as DNA, the CDR3 is TGCGCCAGCAGCTTGGCCCCAGCGAACAATGAGCAGTTCTTC.

The V and J genes are TRBV5-4 and TRBJ1-2, with TRBD1 matching 7 bases. The CDR3 length is 14 residues. Germline V lookup: CDR1 SGHNT, CDR2 YYREEE (reference sequence). The trim removed 6 bases at V and 0 bases at J, leaving 5 bases unmatched. The CDR3 region has the DNA TGTGCCAGCAAGCAGGGGGGAGCTAACTATGGCTACACCTTC. The encoded protein is CASKQGGANYGYTF.

This chain joins TRBV6-6 and TRBJ2-5; D unresolved. Trimming took 6 bases from V and 5 from J, leaving 4 bases between them. The CDR3 is 10 residues long. Per germline, CDR1 MNHNY and CDR2 SVGAGI (reference sequence). CDR3 residues: CASRRETQYF. The CDR3 region has the DNA TGTGCCAGCAGGCGGGAGACCCAGTACTTC.

The chain has TRBV6-5 and TRBJ2-3; TRBD2 aligns across 10 bases. V was clipped by 7 bases and J by 2 bases; unmatched bases: 6. Germline-derived CDR1 and CDR2 are MNHEY and SVGAGI. The CDR3 length is 15 residues. CDR3 sequence (DNA): TGTGCCAGCATTCCTAGCGGGGGCCTCACAGATACGCAGTATTTT. It is translated as CASIPSGGLTDTQYF.

This clone appeared a few times. One end of the junction is discordant with germline, which a read error may explain. As DNA, the CDR3 is TGTGCCAGCAGCCGCCGGGACACCGAAGCTTTCTTT. Residues: CASSRRDTEAFF. The rearrangement links TRBV11-2 to TRBJ1-1, with D tentatively TRBD1 (6 bases). CDR3 length: 12 residues. Germline CDR1 is SGHAT and CDR2 is FQNNGV.

The V call is TRBV9, the J call TRBJ1-2; 7 bases line up with TRBD1. Germline V gene lookup returns CDR1 SGDLS and CDR2 YYNGEE. With V trimmed by 4 bases and J by 4 bases, 4 bases remained unmatched. This CDR3 spans 13 amino acids. Here the CDR3 reads CASSFQGGYGYTF. CDR3 bases: TGTGCCAGCAGCTTCCAGGGGGGCTATGGCTACACCTTC.

The chain joins TRBV19 to TRBJ1-2; TRBD1 matches at 8 bases. The CDR3 loop spans 13 amino acids. V shed 5 bases and J 5 bases; nucleotides not matched to a gene: 4. Per germline, CDR1 LNHDA and CDR2 SQIVND (reference sequence). In nucleotides, the CDR3 is TGTGCCAGTAGTCTAGGACAGGGATATGGCTACACCTTC. This gives the protein CASSLGQGYGYTF. Combining the CDR3 with reference TRBV19 and TRBJ1-2 gives the whole variable domain DGGITQSPKYLFRKEGQNVTLSCEQNLNHDAMYWYRQDPGQGLRLIYYSQIVNDFQKGDIAEGYSVSREKKESFPLTVTSAQKNPTAFYLCASSLGQGYGYTFGSGTRLTVV.

The CDR3 protein is CASSSQGYEQYF. CDR3 nucleotides: TGTGCCAGCAGCTCGCAGGGATACGAGCAGTACTTC. This chain connects TRBV5-6 to TRBJ2-7; possible D gene TRBD1, 5 bases. V was clipped by 3 bases and J by 4 bases, with 8 bases between them. This CDR3 comprises 12 residues. CDR1 and CDR2 from the germline V gene are SGHDT and YYEEEE. Combining the CDR3 with reference TRBV5-6 and TRBJ2-7 gives the whole variable domain DAGVTQSPTHLIKTRGQQVTLRCSPKSGHDTVSWYQQALGQGPQFIFQYYEEEERQRGNFPDRFSGHQFPNYSSELNVNALLLGDSALYLCASSSQGYEQYFGPGTRLTVT.

The V and J genes are TRBV6-1 and TRBJ1-2; D call uncertain. The CDR3 has 14 amino acids. CDR1 is MNHNS, CDR2 SASEGT, per germline. Trimming left V 2 bases short and J 5 bases short, with 12 bases between. In nucleotides, the CDR3 is TGTGCCAGCAGTGAACTACAGACTATATATGGCTACACCTTC. This gives the protein CASSELQTIYGYTF.

J is TRBJ1-3 and V is TRBV6-5; D might be TRBD1 (5 bases). Germline-derived CDR1 and CDR2 are MNHEY and SVGAGI. This CDR3 region has 14 residues. V lost 6 bases, J lost 4 bases, and 13 bases lay in between. The CDR3 loop is CASSPARAGNTIYF. CDR3 nucleotides: TGTGCCAGCAGCCCCGCCAGGGCCGGAAACACCATATATTTT.

The genes are TRBV7-6 and TRBJ1-1; possibly TRBD1 for D (6 bases). The ends were cut back, 5 bases at V and 0 bases at J, with 13 bases in the middle. This CDR3 region has 15 residues. Germline CDR1 reads SGHVS; CDR2 reads FNYEAQ. CDR3 in amino acids: CASSGLGAVNTEAFF. CDR3 DNA sequence: TGTGCCAGCAGCGGTCTGGGGGCAGTGAACACTGAAGCTTTCTTT.